This T cell receptor beta chain stems from a study of shared clonotypes between healthy human individuals. General study points: Non-shared clonotypes were found to have lower generation probabilities than the clonotypes that were shared by all four of the sorted-subset donors. Among several donors, about 5% of naive CD4 clonotypes were found in common.

The naive CD8 fraction comprised CD45RO-negative cells positively selected for CCR7 and excluded terminally differentiated effector memory CD45RA+ cells. About this clone: Its matching antigen is unknown.

This CDR3 comprises 15 residues. V was cut by 7 bases and J by 4 bases, with 18 bases left in between. CDR1 and CDR2 (germline): SEHNR, FQNEAQ (reference sequence). TCRdb keeps only in-frame clones here, not all; method: immunoSEQ multiplex PCR. Of roughly 590,000 clones listed, around 95% were seen once; the top ten hold about 0.11%. What was sequenced was naive CD8+ T cells sorted from blood. This clonotype was obtained from a woman aged 25 to 45 in good health. This chain links TRBV7-9 with TRBJ2-3, with a weak D call TRBD2 (5 bases). This CDR3 is CASTAQSAGPDTQYF. The CDR3, as DNA: TGTGCCAGCACCGCCCAATCCGCGGGTCCAGATACGCAGTATTTT.